A selection of T cell receptor beta chains follows, all from one sample in a study of OX40 agonist ivuxolimab in advanced cancers. TCRdb's copy holds only in-frame clones and misses some; the assay was immunoSEQ multiplex PCR. In the table there are about 20,000 clones, around 85% of which are singletons. The material was CD4+ or CD8+ T cells sorted from blood, obtained in a trial of the OX40 agonist ivuxolimab. These receptors originate from an adult with an advanced solid tumor such as melanoma, head and neck, liver or kidney cancer. Both conserved end residues are trimmed from each CDR3. Clone size is given for some rows only: seen once, a few or many times, or a class if the clone is expanded.

v_call clone_size cdr3_aa
TRBV11-2 - ASIPGDRGALNTEAF
TRBV5-1 - ASSRDIGNTEAF
TRBV7-6 - ASSLEAGRREKLF
TRBV18 - ASSPTGTGGNTIY
TRBV9 - ASSVGFAAGGLNYGYT
TRBV10-3 - AISDLQGYEQY
TRBV5-1 - ACIPPTEAF
TRBV2 - ASRRDSKNTGELF
TRBV27 few ASSWGSDSPLH
TRBV6-6 - ASSPRGLPYEQY
TRBV11-3 - ASSRLLSETQY
TRBV6-6 - ASRSRGTDSYEQY
TRBV5-6 - ASSSDYRETQY
TRBV11-3 once ASSLVLGAGSGELF